These 9 T cell receptor beta chains share one sample of origin, sequenced in a study of T cells in narcolepsy. Method: immunoSEQ multiplex PCR; TCRdb's copy keeps in-frame clones and lacks some. The table lists 25,000 to 35,000 clones, about four fifths of them singletons. The sequencing input was memory (CD45RA-) CD4+ T cells from blood. The receptors here all came from a human donor in good health.

As DNA, the CDR3 is TGTGCCAGCACCCTACCCATAGACAGGGCCTACAATGAGCAGTTCTTC. Its translation: CASTLPIDRAYNEQFF. The V gene is TRBV21-1, the J gene TRBJ2-1; the table's TRBD1 call for D was not verified on the DNA. TRBV21-1 is reported as a pseudogene. The CDR3 consists of 16 residues.

The rearrangement uses TRBV7-2 and TRBJ2-7; the match to TRBD2 covers 10 bases. This CDR3 spans 14 amino acids. Looked up from germline, CDR1 is SGHTA and CDR2 is FQGNSA. The ends lost 2 bases at V and 2 bases at J; junction bases unmatched: 0. The CDR3 loop is CASSLLAGAYEQYF. The CDR3 DNA reads as TGTGCCAGCAGCTTACTAGCGGGGGCCTACGAGCAGTACTTC.

This clone was seen a single time. The CDR3 loop is CASSLGTLSTEAFF. The DNA for the CDR3 is TGTGCCAGCAGCTTGGGAACGTTGAGCACTGAAGCTTTCTTT. The gene calls are TRBV7-2 and TRBJ1-1; D remains ambiguous. V gave up 3 bases and J gave up 4 bases, with 12 bases separating them. Germline CDR1 is SGHTA and CDR2 is FQGNSA. The length of the CDR3 is 14 residues.

This clone was recorded only once. The chain is built from TRBV7-2 and TRBJ2-1, with D uncertain. V dropped 3 bases and J dropped 6 bases, with 9 bases sitting between them. Per the germline V gene, CDR1 is SGHTA and CDR2 is FQGNSA. The CDR3 runs 13 residues. CDR3 protein: CASSFTGANEQFF. CDR3 bases: TGTGCCAGCAGCTTTACTGGTGCCAATGAGCAGTTCTTC.

This chain uses TRBV9 with TRBJ2-2; no reliable D call. This CDR3 comprises 15 residues. CDR1 SGDLS and CDR2 YYNGEE come from the germline V gene. V was pared by 0 bases and J by 6 bases, with 12 bases between. In nucleotides, the CDR3 is TGTGCCAGCAGCGTAGGAAGCCTTCGGTCCGGGGAGCTGTTTTTT. As protein: CASSVGSLRSGELFF. The entire variable domain, with the rest obtained from reference TRBV9 and TRBJ2-2, is as follows: DSGVTQTPKHLITATGQRVTLRCSPRSGDLSVYWYQQSLDQGLQFLIQYYNGEERAKGNILERFSAQQFPDLHSELNLSSLELGDSALYFCASSVGSLRSGELFFGEGSRLTVL.

This sequence joins TRBV6-5 and TRBJ1-1, with a tentative D call TRBD1 (5 bases). V shed 4 bases and J shed 2 bases, with 14 bases lying between them. CDR1 and CDR2 from the germline V gene are MNHEY and SVGAGI. The CDR3 contains 15 residues. This CDR3 is CASSSQGVGNTEAFF. In nucleotides, the CDR3 is TGTGCCAGCAGTTCCCAAGGGGTCGGAAACACTGAAGCTTTCTTT.

This clone was seen more than once but under ten times. The rearrangement uses TRBV29-1 and TRBJ2-5; maybe TRBD2 (6 bases). The V gene's germline CDR1 is SQVTM and CDR2 ANQGSEA. The V and J ends lost 6 bases and 4 bases respectively, with 21 bases between them. The CDR3 sequence is 15 residues long. CDR3 sequence reads: CSVAGWGNDRETQYF. In DNA form, the CDR3 reads TGCAGCGTAGCGGGCTGGGGAAATGATCGAGAGACCCAGTACTTC.

The V call is TRBV6-1, the J call TRBJ2-2; weak D call: TRBD2 (5 bases). Trimming removed 1 base from V and 6 bases from J, with 6 bases in between. The CDR3 has 13 amino acids. Germline-derived CDR1 and CDR2 are MNHNS and SASEGT. The CDR3 DNA reads as TGTGCCAGCAGTGAAGGGGGAGCCGGGGAGCTGTTTTTT. Translation gives CASSEGGAGELFF.

This clone has a handful of counts. This rearrangement joins TRBV6-5 to TRBJ1-1, with D unclear. This CDR3 has 15 residues. Germline V gene lookup returns CDR1 MNHEY and CDR2 SVGAGI. V lost 2 bases and J 4 bases, leaving 14 bases between the germline ends. The CDR3 loop reads CASSYRRGGATEAFF. As DNA, the CDR3 is TGTGCCAGCAGTTACCGACGGGGTGGTGCCACTGAAGCTTTCTTT.